The 6 T cell receptor beta chains reported below all come from one sample, sequenced in a study of blood T cells in healthy people across ages. A second PCR of 7 to 11 cycles used a sample-barcoded 5' primer and a J-beta primer mix. TCRdb independently ran MiXCR on the 5' RACE reads; one entry per CDR3 protein. The repertoire consists of about 630,000 distinct CDR3 sequences, with around a fifth occurring once and the leading ten covering roughly 3.7%. The sequenced sample was blood. These receptors originate from a man in his 70s in good health.

This clonotype showed up just a few times. The rearrangement joins TRBV7-9 to TRBJ1-1; D gene unclear. This CDR3 has 12 residues. The V end was cut by 2 bases, the J end by 5 bases, with 6 bases between. Per germline, CDR1 SEHNR and CDR2 FQNEAQ (reference sequence). The CDR3 nucleotides are TGTGCCAGCAGCTTATCAGAGACTGAAGCTTTCTTT. Amino acids: CASSLSETEAFF.

This chain joins TRBV29-1 and TRBJ2-7; D not resolved. Germline V gives CDR1 SQVTM, CDR2 ANQGSEA. Trimming took 4 bases from V and 7 from J, leaving 14 bases between them. The CDR3 length is 12 residues. CDR3 bases: TGCAGCGTTGTGGTATTAGCTGGTGAGCAGTACTTC. Protein sequence: CSVVVLAGEQYF.

This clonotype was counted between two and nine times. The V gene is TRBV11-1, the J gene TRBJ2-5, with a possible D match to TRBD1 (7 bases). The end of the DNA is better explained by TRBJ2-7, so the J call may be wrong. From germline, CDR1 is SGHAT and CDR2 FQDESV (reference sequence). CDR3 length equals 18 residues. The CDR3 coding sequence is TGTGCCAGCAGCTTATATGCGGGGCTGGGGACAGCCTCCTACGAGCAGTACTTC. As protein: CASSLYAGLGTASYEQYF.

This clonotype was counted a few times. The gene calls are TRBV7-6 and TRBJ2-5; 9 nucleotides align to TRBD2. Matching the DNA end better, TRBJ2-1 makes the J call doubtful. Germline V CDR1 and CDR2: SGHVS, FNYEAQ. This CDR3 has 16 amino acids. CDR3 residues: CASSPPSSGTYNEQFF. CDR3 sequence (DNA): TGTGCCAGCAGCCCCCCATCTAGCGGGACATACAATGAGCAGTTCTTC.

Only a few counts were recorded for this clonotype. This chain links TRBV4-3 with TRBJ2-7; 7 bases are a match to TRBD1. This CDR3 contains 15 residues. The ends lost 5 bases at V and 2 bases at J; junction bases unmatched: 9. Germline V gene lookup returns CDR1 LGHNA and CDR2 YSLEER. In DNA form, the CDR3 reads TGCGCCAGCAGCTTTCCGGGACAGACCCCCTACGAGCAGTACTTC. Translating it yields CASSFPGQTPYEQYF.

The chain is built from TRBV12-3 or TRBV12-4 and TRBJ2-5; D unresolved. The closer fit of TRBJ2-1 to the DNA end suggests the J call may be wrong. There are 13 residues in the CDR3. CDR3: CASTLDALNEQFF. The CDR3 nucleotides read TGTGCCAGCACCCTGGACGCACTCAATGAGCAGTTCTTC.